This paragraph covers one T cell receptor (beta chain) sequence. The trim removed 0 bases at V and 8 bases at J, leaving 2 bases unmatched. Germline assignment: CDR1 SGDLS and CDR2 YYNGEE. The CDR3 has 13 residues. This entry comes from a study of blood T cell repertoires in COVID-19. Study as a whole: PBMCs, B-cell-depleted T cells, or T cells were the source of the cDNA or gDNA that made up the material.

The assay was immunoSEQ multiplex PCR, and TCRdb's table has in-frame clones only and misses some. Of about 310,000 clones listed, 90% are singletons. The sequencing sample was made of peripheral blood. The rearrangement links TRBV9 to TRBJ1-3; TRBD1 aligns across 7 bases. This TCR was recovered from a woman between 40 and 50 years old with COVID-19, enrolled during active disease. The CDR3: CASSVAGGHTIYF. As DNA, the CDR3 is TGTGCCAGCAGCGTAGCAGGGGGGCACACCATATATTTT.